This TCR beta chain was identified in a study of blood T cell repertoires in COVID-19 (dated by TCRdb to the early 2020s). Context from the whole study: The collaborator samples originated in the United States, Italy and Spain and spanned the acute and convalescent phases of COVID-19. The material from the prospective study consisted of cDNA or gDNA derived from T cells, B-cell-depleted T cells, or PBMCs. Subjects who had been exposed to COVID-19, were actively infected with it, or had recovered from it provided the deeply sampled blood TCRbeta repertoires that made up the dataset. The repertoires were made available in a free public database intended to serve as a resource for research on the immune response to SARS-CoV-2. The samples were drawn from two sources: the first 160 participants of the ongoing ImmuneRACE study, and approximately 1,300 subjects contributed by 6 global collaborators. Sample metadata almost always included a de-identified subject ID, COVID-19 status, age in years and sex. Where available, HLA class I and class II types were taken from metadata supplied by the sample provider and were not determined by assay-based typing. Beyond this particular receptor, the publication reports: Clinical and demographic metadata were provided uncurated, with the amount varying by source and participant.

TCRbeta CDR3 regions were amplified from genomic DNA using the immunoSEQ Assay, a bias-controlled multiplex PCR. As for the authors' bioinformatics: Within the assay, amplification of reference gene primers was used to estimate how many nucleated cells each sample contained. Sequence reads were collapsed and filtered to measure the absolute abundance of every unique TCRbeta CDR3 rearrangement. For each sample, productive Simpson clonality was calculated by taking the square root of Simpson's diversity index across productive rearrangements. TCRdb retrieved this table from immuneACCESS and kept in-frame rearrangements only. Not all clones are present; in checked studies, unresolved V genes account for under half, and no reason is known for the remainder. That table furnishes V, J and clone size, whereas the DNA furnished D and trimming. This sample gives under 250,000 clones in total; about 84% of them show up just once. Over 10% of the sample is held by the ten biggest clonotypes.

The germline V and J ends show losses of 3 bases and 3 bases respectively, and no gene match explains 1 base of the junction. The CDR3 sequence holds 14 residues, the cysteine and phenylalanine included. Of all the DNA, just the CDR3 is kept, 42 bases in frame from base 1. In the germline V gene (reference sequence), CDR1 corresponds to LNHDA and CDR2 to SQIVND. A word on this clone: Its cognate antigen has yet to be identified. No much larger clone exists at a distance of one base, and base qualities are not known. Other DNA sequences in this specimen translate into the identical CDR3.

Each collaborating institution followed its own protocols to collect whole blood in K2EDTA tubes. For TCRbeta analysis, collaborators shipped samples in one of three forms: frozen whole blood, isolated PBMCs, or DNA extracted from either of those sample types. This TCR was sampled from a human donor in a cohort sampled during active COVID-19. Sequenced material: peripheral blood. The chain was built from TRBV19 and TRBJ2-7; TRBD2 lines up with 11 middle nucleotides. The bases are TGTGCCAGTAGTATCGGGACTAGCGGCTACGAGCAGTACTTC. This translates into CASSIGTSGYEQYF.